The rows below give T cell receptor beta chains drawn from one sample of a study of PD-1 blockade in classical Hodgkin lymphoma. Only in-frame clones appear in the TCRdb table, and some are missing; sequencing was by immunoSEQ multiplex PCR. The sample has some 50,000 clones, roughly 73% seen once. The sequencing used peripheral blood mononuclear cells (PBMCs), collected at baseline. Receptors were obtained from a human donor with classical Hodgkin lymphoma. The CDR3 runs from the conserved cysteine through the conserved F or W. Fields, in order: J gene, V gene, clone size, D gene, CDR3 DNA, CDR3 protein. The D gene is left open where the match is weak. The size of a clone is reported for some rows only, either as once, few or many, or as a class for expanded clones.

j_gene: TRBJ1-5
v_gene: TRBV2
abundance: -
d_gene: -
CDR3nt: TGTGCCAGCAGCCTCAGGGGAGGGAATCAGCCCCAGCATTTT
CDR3aa: CASSLRGGNQPQHF

j_gene: TRBJ1-5
v_gene: TRBV7-2
abundance: -
d_gene: -
CDR3nt: TGTGCCAGCACCTTCGATAGCAATCAGCCCCAGCATTTT
CDR3aa: CASTFDSNQPQHF

j_gene: TRBJ2-1
v_gene: TRBV27
abundance: -
d_gene: -
CDR3nt: TGTGCCAGCAGTTTAGAAGGGAGGTACAATGAGCAGTTCTTC
CDR3aa: CASSLEGRYNEQFF

j_gene: TRBJ2-5
v_gene: TRBV19
abundance: once
d_gene: -
CDR3nt: TGTGCCAGCCGAAGAAGACAGGAGGCCCTCGCCCAGTACTTC
CDR3aa: CASRRRQEALAQYF

j_gene: TRBJ2-2
v_gene: TRBV9
abundance: -
d_gene: -
CDR3nt: TGTGCCAGCAGCGTAGCATCTGCCTTTACCACCGGGGAGCTGTTTTTT
CDR3aa: CASSVASAFTTGELFF

j_gene: TRBJ1-1
v_gene: TRBV9
abundance: -
d_gene: -
CDR3nt: TGTGCCAGCAGCGTAGCCAGGGACGCATCCGGGAACACTGAAGCTTTCTTT
CDR3aa: CASSVARDASGNTEAFF

j_gene: TRBJ1-2
v_gene: TRBV6-6
abundance: -
d_gene: -
CDR3nt: TGTGCCAGCAGTTACCCCGTAGGTAGCTACACCTTC
CDR3aa: CASSYPVGSYTF

j_gene: TRBJ2-1
v_gene: TRBV9
abundance: -
d_gene: -
CDR3nt: TGTGCCAGCAGCGTAGACTACAATGAGCAGTTCTTC
CDR3aa: CASSVDYNEQFF

j_gene: TRBJ2-7
v_gene: TRBV9
abundance: few
d_gene: TRBD1
CDR3nt: TGTGCCAGCAGCGTAGGGACAGGGATTTACGAGCAGTACTTC
CDR3aa: CASSVGTGIYEQYF

j_gene: TRBJ1-5
v_gene: TRBV19
abundance: -
d_gene: -
CDR3nt: TGTGCCAGTAACCCGGGCCTTGGCAATCAGCCCCAGCATTTT
CDR3aa: CASNPGLGNQPQHF

j_gene: TRBJ1-3
v_gene: TRBV11-2
abundance: -
d_gene: -
CDR3nt: TGTGCCAGCAGCTTAGACGCGGGACGGACGGTCCAGTTTGGAAACACCATATATTTT
CDR3aa: CASSLDAGRTVQFGNTIYF

j_gene: TRBJ1-1
v_gene: TRBV28
abundance: -
d_gene: -
CDR3nt: TGTGCCAGCAGTCCCCGCGGAGGCAACATGAACACTGAAGCTTTCTTT
CDR3aa: CASSPRGGNMNTEAFF

j_gene: TRBJ2-1
v_gene: TRBV18
abundance: -
d_gene: -
CDR3nt: TGTGCCAGCTCACCCCGACGGGGTTCCTACAATGAGCAGTTCTTC
CDR3aa: CASSPRRGSYNEQFF

j_gene: TRBJ1-1
v_gene: TRBV7-8
abundance: -
d_gene: TRBD1
CDR3nt: TGTGCCAGCAGCTCCCTCCAGGGGGGCAGAGCTTTCTTT
CDR3aa: CASSSLQGGRAFF

j_gene: TRBJ1-2
v_gene: TRBV6-5
abundance: -
d_gene: -
CDR3nt: TGTGCCAGCAGTTACGAGAGGAACTATGGCTACACCTTC
CDR3aa: CASSYERNYGYTF

j_gene: TRBJ2-1
v_gene: TRBV18
abundance: -
d_gene: TRBD1
CDR3nt: TGTGCCAGCTCACCGGGGACAGGGGGCTACAATGAGCAGTTCTTC
CDR3aa: CASSPGTGGYNEQFF

j_gene: TRBJ1-4
v_gene: TRBV9
abundance: -
d_gene: -
CDR3nt: TGTGCCAGCAGCGTAGGACGGGCAACTAATGAAAAACTGTTTTTT
CDR3aa: CASSVGRATNEKLFF

j_gene: TRBJ2-5
v_gene: TRBV5-1
abundance: -
d_gene: TRBD1
CDR3nt: TGCGCCAGCAGCTTGGAAGGACAGGGGGTTGAGACCCAGTACTTC
CDR3aa: CASSLEGQGVETQYF

j_gene: TRBJ1-5
v_gene: TRBV7-2
abundance: -
d_gene: -
CDR3nt: TGTGCCAGCAGCTTAGCGGAAGGGCAGCCCCAGCATTTT
CDR3aa: CASSLAEGQPQHF

j_gene: TRBJ1-1
v_gene: TRBV21-1
abundance: once
d_gene: -
CDR3nt: TGTGCCAGCAGCAAATTAACCGACAGCCAAGCCACTGAAGCTTTCTTT
CDR3aa: CASSKLTDSQATEAFF

j_gene: TRBJ2-6
v_gene: TRBV27
abundance: -
d_gene: TRBD1
CDR3nt: TGTGCCAGCAGTTCCCCGGGACAGGGCTTCTCTGGGGCCAACGTCCTGACTTTC
CDR3aa: CASSSPGQGFSGANVLTF

j_gene: TRBJ2-1
v_gene: TRBV10-1
abundance: -
d_gene: TRBD2
CDR3nt: TGCGCCAGCAGTGAGTTCGTTACGGGAGGTAATGAGCAGTTCTTC
CDR3aa: CASSEFVTGGNEQFF

j_gene: TRBJ2-7
v_gene: TRBV5-1
abundance: once
d_gene: -
CDR3nt: TGCGCCAGCAGCTTGAATGGTCCGTACTCCTACGAGCAGTACTTC
CDR3aa: CASSLNGPYSYEQYF

j_gene: TRBJ2-1
v_gene: TRBV10-3
abundance: -
d_gene: TRBD2
CDR3nt: TGTGCCATCAGTCCGACTAGCGGGGACCATGAGCAGTTCTTC
CDR3aa: CAISPTSGDHEQFF

j_gene: TRBJ2-7
v_gene: TRBV5-1
abundance: -
d_gene: TRBD2
CDR3nt: TGCGCCAGCAGCTTGGGAGTAGGCGGACTAGCGGGGGGGACCTACGAGCAGTACTTC
CDR3aa: CASSLGVGGLAGGTYEQYF

j_gene: TRBJ1-1
v_gene: TRBV5-1
abundance: -
d_gene: TRBD1
CDR3nt: TGCGCCAGCAGCTGGACTACCCCCGGGACAGGGAACACTGAAGCTTTCTTT
CDR3aa: CASSWTTPGTGNTEAFF

j_gene: TRBJ1-2
v_gene: TRBV6-5
abundance: -
d_gene: TRBD1
CDR3nt: TGTGCCAGCAGCTCGACAGGGTACTATGGCTACACCTTC
CDR3aa: CASSSTGYYGYTF

j_gene: TRBJ2-7
v_gene: TRBV10-1
abundance: many
d_gene: -
CDR3nt: TGCGCCAGCAGTGAAGATATCTACGAGCAGTACTTC
CDR3aa: CASSEDIYEQYF

j_gene: TRBJ2-3
v_gene: TRBV5-1
abundance: once
d_gene: -
CDR3nt: TGCGCCAGCAGCCGCGACAGTCCTAGCACAGATACGCAGTATTTT
CDR3aa: CASSRDSPSTDTQYF

j_gene: TRBJ2-2
v_gene: TRBV6-4
abundance: -
d_gene: -
CDR3nt: TGTGCCAGCAGACCCGACACCTCGAACACCGGGGAGCTGTTTTTT
CDR3aa: CASRPDTSNTGELFF

j_gene: TRBJ1-1
v_gene: TRBV5-1
abundance: -
d_gene: -
CDR3nt: TGCGCCAGCAGCTTGGATCCAGGGGTGAACACTGAAGCTTTCTTT
CDR3aa: CASSLDPGVNTEAFF

j_gene: TRBJ2-7
v_gene: TRBV9
abundance: -
d_gene: TRBD2
CDR3nt: TGTGCCAGCAGCGTAGATCCTAGCGGTGGCCTCGAGCAGTACTTC
CDR3aa: CASSVDPSGGLEQYF

j_gene: TRBJ2-1
v_gene: TRBV21-1
abundance: -
d_gene: -
CDR3nt: TGTGCCAGCAGCAATAGGGGTACGGAGCAGTTCTTC
CDR3aa: CASSNRGTEQFF

j_gene: TRBJ2-7
v_gene: TRBV23-1
abundance: -
d_gene: -
CDR3nt: TGCGCCAGCAGTCAATCGCGGTGCCCCTCCTACGAGCAGTACTTC
CDR3aa: CASSQSRCPSYEQYF

j_gene: TRBJ1-1
v_gene: TRBV5-1
abundance: once
d_gene: -
CDR3nt: TGCGCCAGCAGCTTGGGAGGGATGAACACTGAAGCTTTCTTT
CDR3aa: CASSLGGMNTEAFF

j_gene: TRBJ2-3
v_gene: TRBV29-1
abundance: -
d_gene: TRBD1
CDR3nt: TGCAGCGTTAAGGGACAGGTGACAGATACGCAGTATTTT
CDR3aa: CSVKGQVTDTQYF

j_gene: TRBJ1-1
v_gene: TRBV25-1
abundance: -
d_gene: TRBD1
CDR3nt: TGTGCCAGCAGGGAACAGGGGTCGGTCACTGAAGCTTTCTTT
CDR3aa: CASREQGSVTEAFF

j_gene: TRBJ1-1
v_gene: TRBV29-1
abundance: -
d_gene: -
CDR3nt: TGCAGCGTTGAACTGCGTGAAGCTTTCTTT
CDR3aa: CSVELREAFF

j_gene: TRBJ2-2
v_gene: TRBV19
abundance: -
d_gene: TRBD2
CDR3nt: TGTGCCAGTACTGGAATAGCGGGAGCGGACGGGGAGCTGTTTTTT
CDR3aa: CASTGIAGADGELFF

j_gene: TRBJ2-1
v_gene: TRBV6-4
abundance: -
d_gene: -
CDR3nt: TGTGCCAGCAGTGACTCGGGTAGCAATGAGCAGTTCTTC
CDR3aa: CASSDSGSNEQFF

j_gene: TRBJ2-1
v_gene: TRBV4-1
abundance: few
d_gene: -
CDR3nt: TGCGCCAGCAGCCAAGAAGGGGGTGTGGGAGGTGAGCAGTTCTTC
CDR3aa: CASSQEGGVGGEQFF

j_gene: TRBJ1-2
v_gene: TRBV5-1
abundance: -
d_gene: -
CDR3nt: TGCGCCAGCAGCTTGAAGGGACACAGTTATGGCTACACCTTC
CDR3aa: CASSLKGHSYGYTF

j_gene: TRBJ2-3
v_gene: TRBV18
abundance: -
d_gene: TRBD2
CDR3nt: TGTGCCAGCTCACCACCGGGGCGGGGGGCCCCCACAGATACGCAGTATTTT
CDR3aa: CASSPPGRGAPTDTQYF